The 12 T cell receptor beta chains below were found in one sample sequenced in a study of blood T cell repertoires in COVID-19. Repertoires were generated with immunoSEQ multiplex PCR, while TCRdb's copy carries only in-frame clones and drops some. The repertoire includes 350,000 or so clones, around nine tenths of them detected once, and 3.9% sits in the top ten. The sample comprised peripheral blood. These receptors all come from a woman in her sixties with COVID-19, enrolled during active disease.

V and J are TRBV18 and TRBJ1-1; D possibly corresponds to TRBD1 (6 bases). CDR1 and CDR2 from the germline V gene are KGHSH and LQKENI. This CDR3 is 13 amino acids long. With 4 bases removed from V and 3 bases from J, the gap between germline ends came to 9 bases. The CDR3 here is CASSQDRHTEAFF. The CDR3 DNA follows: TGTGCCAGCTCACAGGACAGACACACTGAAGCTTTCTTT.

This chain's CDR3 is CASSPPTGAGELFF. The CDR3 region has the DNA TGTGCCAGCTCACCCCCGACAGGGGCCGGGGAGCTGTTTTTT. The V and J genes are TRBV18 and TRBJ2-2, with TRBD1 identical over 8 bases. CDR1 and CDR2 from the germline V gene are KGHSH and LQKENI. V trimming: 3 bases; J trimming: 6 bases; junction bases outside the gene matches: 3. CDR3 length: 14 amino acids. The whole variable domain, filled in from reference TRBV18 and TRBJ2-2, reads NAGVMQNPRHLVRRRGQEARLRCSPMKGHSHVYWYRQLPEEGLKFMVYLQKENIIDESGMPKERFSAEFPKEGPSILRIQQVVRGDSAAYFCASSPPTGAGELFFGEGSRLTVL.

This clone appeared a few times. The V and J genes are TRBV19 and TRBJ1-2, with D tentatively TRBD1 (5 bases). The CDR3 is 12 amino acids. From germline, CDR1 is LNHDA and CDR2 SQIVND (reference sequence). The V and J ends lost 7 bases and 9 bases respectively, with 15 bases between them. The CDR3 sequence is CASTRTSDSYTF. The CDR3 nucleotides read TGTGCCAGTACCAGGACATCCGACAGCTACACCTTC. Full variable domain (outside the CDR3, taken from reference TRBV19 and TRBJ1-2): DGGITQSPKYLFRKEGQNVTLSCEQNLNHDAMYWYRQDPGQGLRLIYYSQIVNDFQKGDIAEGYSVSREKKESFPLTVTSAQKNPTAFYLCASTRTSDSYTFGSGTRLTVV.

This chain connects TRBV27 to TRBJ1-2, with D possibly matching TRBD1 (5 bases). Trimming left V 2 bases short and J 2 bases short, with 9 bases between. The CDR3 consists of 14 residues. The germline V gene has CDR1 MNHEY and CDR2 SMNVEV (reference sequence). CDR3 region: CASSLNQGNYGYTF. The CDR3 region has the DNA TGTGCCAGCAGTTTAAATCAGGGAAACTATGGCTACACCTTC.

A few counts support this clone. The CDR3, as DNA: TGTGCCAGCCGGACAACCTCGAACACCGGGGAGCTGTTTTTT. Amino acid sequence: CASRTTSNTGELFF. This chain links TRBV7-3 with TRBJ2-2; D may be TRBD1 (5 bases). Trimming took off 8 bases at V and 0 bases at J, with 10 bases between the two ends. Germline CDR1 and CDR2: SGHTA and FQGTGA. The CDR3 runs to 14 residues.

This chain connects TRBV4-2 to TRBJ1-1; D perhaps matches TRBD1 (5 bases). This CDR3 has 16 amino acids. Germline CDR1 reads LGHNA; CDR2 reads YNFKEQ. V lost 0 bases, J lost 1 base, and 12 bases lay in between. The CDR3 nucleotides are TGTGCCAGCAGCCAAGATCCGCAGGGTGGGAACACTGAAGCTTTCTTT. It specifies CASSQDPQGGNTEAFF.

The V gene is TRBV28, the J gene TRBJ1-2; TRBD1 matches 7 bases. The germline gives CDR1 MDHEN, CDR2 SYDVKM. V lost 3 bases, J lost 5 bases, and 12 bases stayed unmatched. CDR3 size: 16 residues. The CDR3, as DNA: TGTGCCAGCAGTTTGCAGAGGGGGCGGTTTATTTATGGCTACACCTTC. It translates to CASSLQRGRFIYGYTF.

In its sample, this clone was seen once. The CDR3: CASSPRGGNYGYTF. The CDR3 DNA reads TGTGCCAGCAGTCCTCGCGGGGGTAACTATGGCTACACCTTC. The V and J genes are TRBV27 and TRBJ1-2, with D possibly matching TRBD1 (5 bases). The V end lost 5 bases, the J end lost 1 base, and 11 bases lay between the germline ends. Looked up from germline, CDR1 is MNHEY and CDR2 is SMNVEV (reference sequence). This CDR3 spans 14 amino acids.

This clone was detected only once. CDR3 DNA: TGTGCCAGCAGACCCCCGGGACAGAATAATTCACCCCTCCACTTT. Protein sequence: CASRPPGQNNSPLHF. This chain uses TRBV6-5 with TRBJ1-6, with 7 bases fitting TRBD1. This CDR3 contains 15 residues. V was clipped by 6 bases and J by 5 bases; unmatched bases: 7. The V gene's germline CDR1 is MNHEY and CDR2 SVGAGI.

The count of this clone is one. The chain has TRBV30 and TRBJ2-6, with 8 nucleotides matching TRBD1. The CDR3 has 19 residues. Germline trimming cut 0 bases from V and 1 base from J; bases unmatched to any gene: 11. The germline gives CDR1 GTSNPN, CDR2 SVGIG (reference sequence). The CDR3 here is CAWSVVGRDRRSGANVLTF. The CDR3 DNA reads TGTGCCTGGAGTGTAGTAGGGCGGGACAGGCGATCTGGGGCCAACGTCCTGACTTTC.

The chain combines TRBV24-1 with TRBJ2-1; tentative D call: TRBD1 (6 bases). Germline lookup yields CDR1 KGHDR and CDR2 SFDVKD. V lost 9 bases and J 4 bases, leaving 18 bases between the germline ends. This CDR3 is built from 15 residues. The CDR3 is CATSSGTTSYNEQFF. CDR3 in DNA: TGTGCCACCTCCTCCGGGACAACTTCTTACAATGAGCAGTTCTTC.

This clone has just one count. The chain is built from TRBV11-3 and TRBJ2-2, with 9 nucleotides matching TRBD1. Germline CDR1 and CDR2: SGHNT and YENEEA. The CDR3 has 16 amino acids. After removal of 5 bases from V and 5 bases from J, the junction contained 9 bases not matched to a gene. The CDR3 DNA reads TGTGCCAGCAGCAGGACAGGGGTTGGTGGGACCGGGGAGCTGTTTTTT. Its protein product is CASSRTGVGGTGELFF.